The 8 T cell receptor beta chains listed next were all sequenced from one sample in a study of technical replicates of blood from a handful of donors. Generated by immunoSEQ multiplex PCR, the TCRdb table keeps only in-frame clones and is missing some. This table holds some 74,000 clones, approximately 97% found once. The sequenced material came from T cells isolated from PBMCs. These TCRs come from a human donor in good health.

The chain uses TRBV7-9 and TRBJ2-2; TRBD2 agrees at 7 bases. J lost 8 bases, V lost 6 bases, and 15 bases had no gene match. CDR1 and CDR2 (germline): SEHNR, FQNEAQ (reference sequence). The CDR3 runs to 16 residues. The CDR3 region is CASRTGTTNVRGELFF. The CDR3 DNA is TGTGCCAGCAGGACCGGGACTACCAACGTACGGGGGGAGCTGTTTTTT. Combining the CDR3 with reference TRBV7-9 and TRBJ2-2 gives the whole variable domain DTGVSQNPRHKITKRGQNVTFRCDPISEHNRLYWYRQTLGQGPEFLTYFQNEAQLEKSRLLSDRFSAERPKGSFSTLEIQRTEQGDSAMYLCASRTGTTNVRGELFFGEGSRLTVL.

V usage is TRBV30 and J usage is TRBJ2-7, with 8 bases lining up with TRBD2. This CDR3 has 13 amino acids. Looked up from germline, CDR1 is GTSNPN and CDR2 is SVGIG (reference sequence). J gave up 6 bases and V 2 bases, and 6 bases lay outside the gene matches. The CDR3 coding sequence is TGTGCCTGGAGTTTAGCGGGACTCGGCGAGCAGTACTTC. This gives the protein CAWSLAGLGEQYF.

The chain employs TRBV6-5 and TRBJ2-7, with 8 bases matching TRBD2. The CDR3 has 13 amino acids. The V segment lost 7 bases and the J segment 3 bases; nucleotides outside the gene matches: 5. Germline CDR1 and CDR2: MNHEY and SVGAGI. The CDR3, as DNA: TGTGCCAGCACCCCAGCGGGGGTCTACGAGCAGTACTTC. The encoded protein is CASTPAGVYEQYF.

The rearrangement joins TRBV5-4 to TRBJ2-3; 11 bases are a match to TRBD2. Per the germline V gene, CDR1 is SGHNT and CDR2 is YYREEE (reference sequence). This CDR3 is built from 16 residues. The trim removed 0 bases at V and 5 bases at J, leaving 5 bases unmatched. For the CDR3, the DNA is TGTGCCAGCAGCTTGGTTAGCGGGAGGGATGTAGATACGCAGTATTTT. It specifies CASSLVSGRDVDTQYF.

The rearrangement joins TRBV28 to TRBJ1-5; perhaps TRBD1 as D (6 bases). The V gene lost 3 bases and the J gene lost 2 bases, with 11 bases spanning the gap. The CDR3 loop spans 15 amino acids. Germline V gene lookup returns CDR1 MDHEN and CDR2 SYDVKM. The CDR3 sequence: CASSFYREGNQPQHF. The CDR3 DNA reads TGTGCCAGCAGTTTTTACAGGGAAGGCAATCAGCCCCAGCATTTT.

This CDR3 is CASSQGSVAYNEQFF. CDR3 bases: TGCGCCAGCAGCCAAGGGAGCGTTGCCTACAATGAGCAGTTCTTC. V usage is TRBV4-3 and J usage is TRBJ2-1, with D unclear. The V end lost 1 base, the J end lost 2 bases, and 9 bases lay between the germline ends. Germline assignment: CDR1 LGHNA and CDR2 YSLEER. This CDR3 is built from 15 residues.

The CDR3 spells CASSVAGAYNEQFF. CDR3 sequence (DNA): TGCGCCAGCAGCGTAGCGGGAGCCTACAATGAGCAGTTCTTC. The chain combines TRBV4-1 with TRBJ2-1; TRBD2 aligns across 9 bases. CDR3 length: 14 amino acids. CDR1 and CDR2 from the germline V gene are MGHRA and YSYEKL. V lost 5 bases, J lost 2 bases, and 1 base stayed unmatched.

The rearrangement joins TRBV6-5 to TRBJ2-3; possible D gene TRBD2, 6 bases. Per germline, CDR1 MNHEY and CDR2 SVGAGI. This CDR3 has 14 amino acids. The V and J ends lost 2 bases and 2 bases respectively, with 8 bases between them. CDR3 nucleotide sequence: TGTGCCAGCAGTTACGGAGGGAACACAGATACGCAGTATTTT. This encodes CASSYGGNTDTQYF.